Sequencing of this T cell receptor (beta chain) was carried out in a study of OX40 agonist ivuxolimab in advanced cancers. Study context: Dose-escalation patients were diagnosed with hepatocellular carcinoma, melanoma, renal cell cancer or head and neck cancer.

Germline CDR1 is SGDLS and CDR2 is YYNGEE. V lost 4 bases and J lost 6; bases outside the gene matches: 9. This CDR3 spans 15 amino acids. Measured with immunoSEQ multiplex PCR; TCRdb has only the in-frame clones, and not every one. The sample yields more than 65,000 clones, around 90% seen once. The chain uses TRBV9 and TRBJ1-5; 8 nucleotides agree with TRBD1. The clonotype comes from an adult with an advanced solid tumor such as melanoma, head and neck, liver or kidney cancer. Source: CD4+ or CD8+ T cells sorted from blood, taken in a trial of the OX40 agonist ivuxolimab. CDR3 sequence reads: CASSPKGDRLQPQHF. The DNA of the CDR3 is TGTGCCAGCAGCCCTAAAGGGGACAGGCTTCAGCCCCAGCATTTT. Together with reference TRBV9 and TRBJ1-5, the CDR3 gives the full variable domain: DSGVTQTPKHLITATGQRVTLRCSPRSGDLSVYWYQQSLDQGLQFLIQYYNGEERAKGNILERFSAQQFPDLHSELNLSSLELGDSALYFCASSPKGDRLQPQHFGDGTRLSIL.